The source of this TCR beta chain is a study of T cells expressing NK-cell markers. With UMIs, 5'RACE template switching was used to make TCR beta cDNA. TCRdb reprocessed the 5' RACE reads and reports one entry per CDR3 protein, with no DNA. The sample totals about 260,000 distinct CDR3 sequences. This CDR3 region has 16 residues. Germline V gene data show CDR1 as GTSNPN and CDR2 as SVGIG (reference sequence). This TCR was recovered from a man younger than 30 in good health. This chain uses TRBV30 with TRBJ1-1; the TCRdb call, TRBD1, lacks DNA for checking. Material for sequencing was blood T cells: a sorted CD56 or NKG2C T cell subset, CD4+ or CD8+ T cells, or bulk PBMC T cells (not recorded which). CDR3 region: CAWSGLTHPGNTEAFF.